The 18 T cell receptor beta chains given below trace back to one sample, sequenced in a study of T cell responses to AZD1222 COVID-19 vaccine (dated by TCRdb to the early 2020s). According to the study, the label for this sample's time point signals: baseline before first vaccination. The library was prepared using the immunoSEQ multiplex PCR assay. In TCRdb, the immuneACCESS table is reduced to in-frame sequences with V and J assigned. These tables do not hold every clone; where another copy was compared, an unresolved V gene accounts for under half, and the others remain unexplained. This sample has 54,000 or so clones in its table, and around 90% of those were observed once. Together, the top ten hold just under 4% of the sample. Sequenced here: peripheral blood, sampled on day 0 of AZD1222 vaccination. The receptor set was obtained from an adult in good health.

This chain connects TRBV4-2 to TRBJ1-6; 8 bases are a match to TRBD1. V was clipped by 4 bases and J by 0 bases; unmatched bases: 11. Germline CDR1 reads LGHNA; CDR2 reads YNFKEQ. There are 19 residues in the CDR3. The CDR3 protein is CASSPRTGLISSYNSPLHF. CDR3 bases: TGTGCCAGCAGCCCTAGGACAGGGCTGATTAGCTCCTATAATTCACCCCTCCACTTT.

The chain employs TRBV2 and TRBJ1-5, with D possibly matching TRBD1 (5 bases). CDR1 is SNHLY and CDR2 is FYNNEI in the germline V gene. V lost 5 bases and J 1 base, leaving 9 bases between the germline ends. The CDR3 runs 14 residues. DNA of the CDR3: TGTGCCAGCAGTTTGGGGGGGAGCAATCAGCCCCAGCATTTT. Amino acid sequence: CASSLGGSNQPQHF.

V is TRBV2 and J is TRBJ2-3, with D possibly called TRBD1 or TRBD2 (5 bases each). V lost 4 bases, J lost 2 bases, and 16 bases lay in between. This CDR3 comprises 16 residues. Germline lookup yields CDR1 SNHLY and CDR2 FYNNEI. The CDR3 protein is CASSGTGGFSTDTQYF. The CDR3 nucleotides are TGTGCCAGCAGTGGGACTGGGGGTTTTTCCACAGATACGCAGTATTTT.

The J gene is TRBJ1-2, the V gene TRBV4-1, with D perhaps TRBD1 (6 bases). Trimming cost V 4 bases and J 0 bases, with 12 bases left between them. Germline V gene sequence: CDR1 MGHRA, CDR2 YSYEKL. The CDR3 has 15 amino acids. The CDR3, as DNA: TGCGCCAGCAGCCCCCGACAGGAGACTAACTATGGCTACACCTTC. It is translated as CASSPRQETNYGYTF.

This rearrangement joins TRBV6-5 to TRBJ2-1, with 10 bases identical to TRBD1. From germline, CDR1 is MNHEY and CDR2 SVGAGI. The CDR3 extends over 15 amino acids. Unmatched junction bases numbered 8, after V lost 7 bases and J lost 5 bases. As DNA, the CDR3 is TGTGCCAGCACATCCGGGACAGGGGCGAACAATGAGCAGTTCTTC. This sequence encodes CASTSGTGANNEQFF.

This rearrangement joins TRBV4-3 to TRBJ2-1; 7 nucleotides align to TRBD2. The CDR3 is 16 residues long. CDR1 and CDR2 (germline): LGHNA, YSLEER. V gave up 4 bases and J gave up 0 bases; unmatched junction bases: 6. CDR3 in DNA: TGCGCCAGCAGCCGAGCGGGGTCGAGCTCCTACAATGAGCAGTTCTTC. Its translation: CASSRAGSSSYNEQFF.

The chain uses TRBV7-2 and TRBJ1-4; 7 nucleotides match TRBD1. Per germline, CDR1 SGHTA and CDR2 FQGNSA. The CDR3 totals 15 residues. Germline trimming cut 5 bases from V and 4 bases from J; bases unmatched to any gene: 7. CDR3 sequence reads: CASSLTGIDNEKLFF. The DNA for the CDR3 is TGTGCCAGCAGCCTGACAGGGATAGATAATGAAAAACTGTTTTTT. Full variable domain (outside the CDR3, taken from reference TRBV7-2 and TRBJ1-4): GAGVSQSPSNKVTEKGKDVELRCDPISGHTALYWYRQSLGQGLEFLIYFQGNSAPDKSGLPSDRFSAERTGGSVSTLTIQRTQQEDSAVYLCASSLTGIDNEKLFFGSGTQLSVL.

The J gene is TRBJ1-4, the V gene TRBV7-9; D perhaps matches TRBD1 (6 bases). Per germline, CDR1 SEHNR and CDR2 FQNEAQ (reference sequence). The CDR3 spans 16 residues. Deletions cut 6 bases from V and 7 bases from J, with 21 bases between. DNA of the CDR3: TGTGCCAGCAGGGAAAAGGGGACACAAAGCGGTGAAAAACTGTTTTTT. Translating gives CASREKGTQSGEKLFF.

The V call is TRBV4-1, the J call TRBJ1-1; 8 positions agree with TRBD1. This CDR3 contains 16 residues. V lost 1 base and J lost 4; bases outside the gene matches: 8. Germline loops: CDR1 MGHRA, CDR2 YSYEKL. The CDR3 sequence is CASSQGTRTGSTEAFF. The CDR3 DNA sequence: TGCGCCAGCAGCCAAGGGACCCGGACAGGGAGCACTGAAGCTTTCTTT.

The chain has TRBV5-6 and TRBJ2-7; possible D gene TRBD1, 6 bases. Germline lookup yields CDR1 SGHDT and CDR2 YYEEEE. V lost 4 bases and J 8 bases, leaving 13 bases between the germline ends. The CDR3 length is 12 residues. In DNA form, the CDR3 reads TGTGCCAGCAGCCCCGGGACACTTAAGCAGTACTTC. It translates to CASSPGTLKQYF.

This sequence joins TRBV19 and TRBJ2-3; weak D call: TRBD2 (6 bases). V was trimmed by 5 bases and J by 5 bases, leaving 17 bases between them. Germline assignment: CDR1 LNHDA and CDR2 SQIVND (reference sequence). The CDR3 runs to 15 residues. CDR3 sequence reads: CASSSTPTSRDTQYF. The CDR3 DNA reads TGTGCCAGTAGTTCAACCCCAACTAGCCGAGATACGCAGTATTTT.

The V gene is TRBV9, the J gene TRBJ2-3; 10 nucleotides line up with TRBD1. Trimming took 0 bases from V and 4 from J; bases not matched to a gene: 2. This CDR3 is 15 amino acids long. Germline CDR1 and CDR2: SGDLS and YYNGEE. CDR3 coding DNA: TGTGCCAGCAGCGTAGGGGACAGGGGCTCAGATACGCAGTATTTT. It specifies CASSVGDRGSDTQYF.

The V call is TRBV5-1, the J call TRBJ2-7; no reliable D call. The V gene's germline CDR1 is SGHRS and CDR2 YFSETQ. The CDR3 has 12 amino acids. The V gene lost 0 bases and the J gene lost 3 bases, with 4 bases spanning the gap. CDR3 protein: CASSLGRYEQYF. The CDR3 DNA reads TGCGCCAGCAGCTTGGGTCGCTACGAGCAGTACTTC.

The chain couples TRBV6-5 to TRBJ2-7; 8 bases map to TRBD1. J was trimmed by 2 bases and V by 0 bases; bases with no gene match: 3. There are 15 residues in the CDR3. The V gene's germline CDR1 is MNHEY and CDR2 SVGAGI. CDR3 nucleotides: TGTGCCAGCAGTTACTCCGGGACAGGTACCTACGAGCAGTACTTC. Translating it yields CASSYSGTGTYEQYF.

Written as DNA, the CDR3 is TGTGCCAGCAGCCGCGGGGTCGGTGAGCAGTTCTTC. Protein: CASSRGVGEQFF. The chain employs TRBV7-9 and TRBJ2-1; weak D call: TRBD2 (6 bases). CDR3 size: 12 residues. From germline, CDR1 is SEHNR and CDR2 FQNEAQ (reference sequence). Trimming stripped 5 bases from V and 9 bases from J, with 11 bases between.

This clone occurred a few times. The chain uses TRBV28 and TRBJ2-6; 9 bases are shared with TRBD1. Germline V lookup: CDR1 MDHEN, CDR2 SYDVKM. V lost 6 bases, J lost 2 bases, and 8 bases stayed unmatched. This CDR3 has 17 amino acids. In DNA, the CDR3 is TGTGCCAGCAGCCCCGGGACAGGGCAACCTGGGGCCAACGTCCTGACTTTC. Translating it yields CASSPGTGQPGANVLTF.

As concerns this clone: Additional DNA sequences in this sample encode the identical CDR3. The V gene is TRBV4-3, the J gene TRBJ1-2; D is uncertain. The V end was cut by 1 base, the J end by 7 bases, with 16 bases between. CDR3 length: 15 residues. CDR1 is LGHNA and CDR2 is YSLEER in the germline V gene. CDR3 sequence (DNA): TGCGCCAGCAGCCAAGGTCAAGTGACCTCAAGTGGCTACACCTTC. It encodes CASSQGQVTSSGYTF.

The V and J genes are TRBV5-4 and TRBJ1-2, with D possibly being TRBD1 (5 bases). V dropped 3 bases and J dropped 3 bases, with 12 bases sitting between them. Germline V lookup: CDR1 SGHNT, CDR2 YYREEE (reference sequence). CDR3 size: 14 residues. The CDR3 protein is CASSSGGTDYGYTF. The CDR3 region has the DNA TGTGCCAGCAGCTCGGGAGGGACGGACTATGGCTACACCTTC. The full variable domain, its missing parts supplied by reference TRBV5-4 and TRBJ1-2, is ETGVTQSPTHLIKTRGQQVTLRCSSQSGHNTVSWYQQALGQGPQFIFQYYREEENGRGNFPPRFSGLQFPNYSSELNVNALELDDSALYLCASSSGGTDYGYTFGSGTRLTVV.